Each of the 11 T cell receptor beta chains below was sequenced from the same sample in a study of vaccination and CD4 T cells after COVID-19. Their cognate antigens are unknown. An Oncomine TCR Beta short-read assay was used to sequence the DNA from cultured CD4+ T cells. TCRdb called the PCR reads again in MiXCR, with one record for every CDR3 protein. The data hold roughly 16,000 distinct CDR3 sequences, with about 53% observed a single time. The treatment here: approximately nine-day PBMC culture with coronavirus spike peptide pools or control peptides (ViraFEST assay). The sample in question was cultured CD4+ T cells from blood, obtained after SARS-CoV-2 vaccination. These receptors were obtained from a human donor with COVID-19.

The genes are TRBV29-1 and TRBJ2-7; 8 nucleotides match TRBD1. The CDR3 is 13 residues long. Germline V gives CDR1 SQVTM, CDR2 ANQGSEA. V lost 2 bases, J lost 6 bases, and 6 bases stayed unmatched. The CDR3 nucleotides are TGCAGCGTTGAATCCCGGACAGGGAGCGAGCAGTACTTC. Translation: CSVESRTGSEQYF.

The rearrangement joins TRBV24-1 to TRBJ2-7; 10 positions agree with TRBD1. Germline V gene sequence: CDR1 KGHDR, CDR2 SFDVKD. The CDR3 is made up of 14 amino acids. V lost 5 bases, J lost 3 bases, and 3 bases stayed unmatched. CDR3: CATSGTGGDYEQYF. CDR3 DNA sequence: TGTGCCACCAGTGGGACAGGGGGTGACTACGAGCAGTACTTC.

The CDR3 region is CASSLSGRETQYF. Written as DNA, the CDR3 is TGTGCCAGCAGCTTATCCGGGCGGGAGACCCAGTACTTC. V usage is TRBV7-3 and J usage is TRBJ2-5; unclear D gene. Germline V gives CDR1 SGHTA, CDR2 FQGTGA. V was shortened by 2 bases and J by 5 bases, with 9 bases between the two germline ends. The CDR3 length is 13 residues.

The sample holds a few counts of this clonotype. The chain uses TRBV2 and TRBJ2-2; D ambiguous. This CDR3 is 14 amino acids long. Trimming stripped 0 bases from V and 6 bases from J, with 8 bases between. Per germline, CDR1 SNHLY and CDR2 FYNNEI. The DNA for the CDR3 is TGTGCCAGCAGTGAAGCGGTGAGTCCCGGGGAGCTGTTTTTT. Its translation is CASSEAVSPGELFF.

The V call is TRBV5-1, the J call TRBJ1-6, with D possibly matching TRBD1 (5 bases). V lost 5 bases, J lost 10 bases, and 22 bases lay in between. The CDR3 totals 16 residues. Germline CDR1 SGHRS, CDR2 YFSETQ. The CDR3 is CASSYGGVQVGSPLHF. In DNA, the CDR3 is TGCGCCAGCAGTTATGGAGGGGTACAGGTAGGGTCACCCCTCCACTTT.

J is TRBJ2-3 and V is TRBV18, with 14 bases identical to TRBD2. Trimming at V came to 6 bases and at J to 1 base, leaving 6 bases not matched to a gene. Germline values: CDR1 KGHSH, CDR2 LQKENI. The CDR3 totals 17 residues. The CDR3 here is CASSVPGLAGGTDTQYF. The CDR3 nucleotides read TGTGCCAGCTCGGTACCGGGACTAGCGGGAGGCACAGATACGCAGTATTTT.

This clonotype turned up a few times. The chain carries TRBV2 and TRBJ2-7; D tentatively reads TRBD1 or TRBD2 (5 bases each). The CDR3 sequence is 15 residues long. Deletions cut 2 bases from V and 2 bases from J, with 13 bases between. Germline lookup yields CDR1 SNHLY and CDR2 FYNNEI. The CDR3 region has the DNA TGTGCCAGCAGTGAACGCATCGGGGCACCCTACGAGCAGTACTTC. The encoded protein is CASSERIGAPYEQYF. Based on the CDR3 plus reference TRBV2 and TRBJ2-7, the full variable domain is EPEVTQTPSHQVTQMGQEVILRCVPISNHLYFYWYRQILGQKVEFLVSFYNNEISEKSEIFDDQFSVERPDGSNFTLKIRSTKLEDSAMYFCASSERIGAPYEQYFGPGTRLTVT.

This sequence joins TRBV7-7 and TRBJ2-1; TRBD2 might be the D (6 bases). The CDR3 contains 17 residues. Germline loops: CDR1 SSHAT, CDR2 FNYEAQ (reference sequence). The CDR3, as DNA: TGTGCTAGCGGCCCAGCGAAAGTCGGGCCCCAAGGTAATGAGCAGTTCTTC. Translation gives CASGPAKVGPQGNEQFF.

This clonotype came up a few times. The chain has TRBV7-2 and TRBJ1-2; D is unclear. Between the trimmed V and J ends, which lost 1 base and 0 bases, there was a span of 9 bases. The CDR3 runs 15 residues. Germline V gene data show CDR1 as SGHTA and CDR2 as FQGNSA. The CDR3 loop reads CASSLGPLANYGYTF. As DNA, the CDR3 is TGTGCCAGCAGCTTAGGACCGTTAGCTAACTATGGCTACACCTTC. Looking up the rest from reference TRBV7-2 and TRBJ1-2 gives the full variable domain: GAGVSQSPSNKVTEKGKDVELRCDPISGHTALYWYRQSLGQGLEFLIYFQGNSAPDKSGLPSDRFSAERTGGSVSTLTIQRTQQEDSAVYLCASSLGPLANYGYTFGSGTRLTVV.

This CDR3 reads CAAVISRDSGYTF. CDR3 bases: TGTGCCGCCGTCATCTCCAGGGATAGTGGCTACACCTTC. This chain links TRBV6-1 with TRBJ1-2; possible D gene TRBD1, 5 bases. V lost 11 bases to trimming and J lost 7 bases, with 20 bases between them. CDR3 length: 13 amino acids. Germline assignment: CDR1 MNHNS and CDR2 SASEGT.

This chain uses TRBV7-9 with TRBJ2-7; 9 bases line up with TRBD1. This CDR3 comprises 12 residues. In germline, CDR1 is SEHNR, CDR2 FQNEAQ (reference sequence). J gave up 7 bases and V 3 bases, and 1 base lay outside the gene matches. The CDR3 DNA is TGTGCCAGCAGCTTGGACAGGGGTGAGCAGTACTTC. Amino acids: CASSLDRGEQYF.